The rows below give T cell receptor beta chains drawn from one sample of a study of blood T cell repertoires in COVID-19. Sequencing was performed with immunoSEQ multiplex PCR; in TCRdb, only in-frame clones are kept and a portion is missing. The sample comprises some 110,000 clones, around nine tenths of which are singletons, and around 4.6% rests with the top ten. Sequenced sample: peripheral blood. These receptors all come from a man aged 35 to 55 with acute or convalescent COVID-19. Each CDR3 is given with its conserved first and last residue. The order of the fields is CDR3 DNA, CDR3 protein, clone size, J gene, D gene, CDR3 length, V gene. D genes are given only for firm matches. For some rows the clone size is stated as once, few or many, or as a class when expanded; others skip it.

TGTGCCCGATCTGAGACAGGGGGCACTGAAGCTTTCTTT CARSETGGTEAFF - TRBJ1-1 TRBD1 13 TRBV30
TGTGCCAGCAGCTTAGGCAGCGAAGGCGAGCAGTACTTC CASSLGSEGEQYF few TRBJ2-7 - 13 TRBV5-4
TGTGCCAGCTCACCTACTAGCGGCTACGGCGGGGAGCTGTTTTTT CASSPTSGYGGELFF - TRBJ2-2 TRBD2 15 TRBV18
TGTGCCAGCAGTTACAGGGGGACCGGGGAGCTGTTTTTT CASSYRGTGELFF - TRBJ2-2 - 13 TRBV6-2/TRBV6-3
TGTGCCAGCAGCGTCACGTTACTAGCGGGGGGGCCAAATGAGCAGTTCTTC CASSVTLLAGGPNEQFF - TRBJ2-1 TRBD2 17 TRBV7-2
TGTGCCAGCACCTCCAGGGGCTGGGGCACTGAAGCTTTCTTT CASTSRGWGTEAFF once TRBJ1-1 - 14 TRBV25-1
TGTGCCAGCAGTACGACGACAGGAACCGGGGAGCTGTTTTTT CASSTTTGTGELFF - TRBJ2-2 - 14 TRBV27
TGTGCCAGCAGTTTGGGACAGGGGAACACTGAAGCTTTCTTT CASSLGQGNTEAFF few TRBJ1-1 TRBD1 14 TRBV28
TGTGCCAGCAGTCACCCTTCGGGGGGGCTCCGTGGCTACACCTTC CASSHPSGGLRGYTF once TRBJ1-2 - 15 TRBV6-5
TGTGCCACCAGCAGAGATCGGGGTTACGAGCAGTACTTC CATSRDRGYEQYF once TRBJ2-7 - 13 TRBV15
TGTGCCAGCTCACCACAGCCTTATAGCAATCAGCCCCAGCATTTT CASSPQPYSNQPQHF - TRBJ1-5 - 15 TRBV18
TGCGCCAGCAGCCAAGAACTGATGAACACTGAAGCTTTCTTT CASSQELMNTEAFF - TRBJ1-1 - 14 TRBV4-3
TGTGCCAGCAGCCATTTCTCGAGCTCCTATAATTCACCCCTCCACTTT CASSHFSSSYNSPLHF - TRBJ1-6 - 16 TRBV5-8
TGTGCCAGCAGCCCGGGAGTTAGCTCCTATTGGTACACCTTC CASSPGVSSYWYTF - TRBJ1-2 - 14 TRBV3-1/TRBV3-2
TGCGCCAGCAGCCAAGATGCAGGGGCAGCAGATACGCAGTATTTT CASSQDAGAADTQYF - TRBJ2-3 - 15 TRBV4-3
TGTGCCAGCTCACCCCGGGGGGGACAGCAAGAGACCCAGTACTTC CASSPRGGQQETQYF - TRBJ2-5 - 15 TRBV18
TGTGCCTGGAGTGTGACTAGCGGGGGTGCACTGGATACGCAGTATTTT CAWSVTSGGALDTQYF - TRBJ2-3 TRBD2 16 TRBV30
TGTGCCAGCATTGGGACAGTCTACGAGCAGTACTTC CASIGTVYEQYF - TRBJ2-7 TRBD1 12 TRBV2
TGTGCCAGCAGTTCCCTAGCGAATCTAGCCAAAAACATTCAGTACTTC CASSSLANLAKNIQYF - TRBJ2-4 - 16 TRBV6-5
TGCGCCAGCAGCCAAGATCGGACACCATCCTTC CASSQDRTPSF - TRBJ1-2 - 11 TRBV4-1
TGTGCCAGCAGACTAGCGGGTGGTGGCTACACCTTC CASRLAGGGYTF - TRBJ1-2 - 12 TRBV5-4
TGTGCCAGCAGTAAAACAGGGGGGTCTCCTAACGAGCAGTACTTC CASSKTGGSPNEQYF - TRBJ2-7 TRBD1 15 TRBV6-5
TGTGCCAGCAGCCAAGGAGGTCAGCCCCAGCATTTT CASSQGGQPQHF - TRBJ1-5 - 12 TRBV3-1/TRBV3-2
TGTGCCAGCAGTTCCCCTTCGGGGGGGTGGTATGGCTACACCTTC CASSSPSGGWYGYTF many TRBJ1-2 - 15 TRBV6-5
TGTGCCAGCAGCAAACAGGGGAACACTGAAGCTTTCTTT CASSKQGNTEAFF - TRBJ1-1 - 13 TRBV5-4
TGTGCCAGCAGCGCATCTCAGGGTAGGAATCAGCCCCAGCATTTT CASSASQGRNQPQHF few TRBJ1-5 - 15 TRBV11-2
TGTGCCAGTAGTATAGGGCAGTATATCCCCGGGGAGCTGTTTTTT CASSIGQYIPGELFF - TRBJ2-2 - 15 TRBV19
TGTGCCACCAGCAGAGAGGGTGAGGGCCCGGAGCAGTACTTC CATSREGEGPEQYF - TRBJ2-7 - 14 TRBV15
TGTGCCAGTAGTACTCAGACAGCCCCTAATGAAAAACTGTTTTTT CASSTQTAPNEKLFF - TRBJ1-4 - 15 TRBV19
TGTGCCAGCTCACTTCAGGCCCAGGCGAACACCGGGGAGCTGTTTTTT CASSLQAQANTGELFF - TRBJ2-2 - 16 TRBV18
TGTGCCAGCTCACAACCGACTAGCGGGAGTAACGGGGAGCTGTTTTTT CASSQPTSGSNGELFF - TRBJ2-2 TRBD2 16 TRBV18
TGTGCCAGCAGTTCCTTACCGGGACAGGGAGGCTCACCCCTCCACTTT CASSSLPGQGGSPLHF - TRBJ1-6 TRBD1 16 TRBV6-6
TGCGCCAGCAGCTTGGCAAGTGGGGGCTTGGGGACTGAAGCTTTCTTT CASSLASGGLGTEAFF once TRBJ1-1 - 16 TRBV5-1
TGTGCCAGCAGCTTAGCTCGTGGGCTAGCGGGAGAGGTCTACGAGCAGTACTTC CASSLARGLAGEVYEQYF once TRBJ2-7 TRBD2 18 TRBV7-9
TGTGCCAGCAGCTCTGGGGGGGAAGCACAGCCCCAGCATTTT CASSSGGEAQPQHF - TRBJ1-5 - 14 TRBV7-9
TGTGCCTGGAGCCCGACTGTCAATCAGCCCCAGCATTTT CAWSPTVNQPQHF - TRBJ1-5 - 13 TRBV30
TGTGCCAGCAGCGACACGTATGGCTACACCTTC CASSDTYGYTF - TRBJ1-2 - 11 TRBV25-1
TGTGCCAGCAGCCTGGGGGCAAGCTCCTACGAGCAGTACTTC CASSLGASSYEQYF once TRBJ2-7 - 14 TRBV13
TGTGCCAGCAGCCTTCAGAGGGAGACCCAGTACTTC CASSLQRETQYF - TRBJ2-5 - 12 TRBV14
TGTGCCAGCAGCTCTCCTTGGACAGACTCTGGAAACACCATATATTTT CASSSPWTDSGNTIYF once TRBJ1-3 - 16 TRBV5-5
TGTGCCAGCAATCGCGGGCTAGCTGGCAATGAGCAGTTCTTC CASNRGLAGNEQFF - TRBJ2-1 - 14 TRBV6-5
TGTGCCAGCAGCTTCCGCGGGATGGACGAGCAGTACTTC CASSFRGMDEQYF - TRBJ2-7 - 13 TRBV7-9
TGCAGCGTTGCGAGGTTACCGGATGGCTACACCTTC CSVARLPDGYTF once TRBJ1-2 - 12 TRBV29-1
TGCGCCAGCGGGACGGGACAGGGGGACTCTGGGGCCAACGTCCTGACTTTC CASGTGQGDSGANVLTF - TRBJ2-6 TRBD1 17 TRBV5-1
TGTGCCAGCAGCGGACAGACGAAATCTGGAAACACCATATATTTT CASSGQTKSGNTIYF - TRBJ1-3 - 15 TRBV9
TGCGCCAGCAGCTTAACCGGGACAGGGGGCTACTCCTACAATGAGCAGTTCTTC CASSLTGTGGYSYNEQFF - TRBJ2-1 TRBD1 18 TRBV5-1
TGTGCCAGCAGTGCCTCGGGGAGGGGGGAAAAACTGTTTTTT CASSASGRGEKLFF - TRBJ1-4 - 14 TRBV2
TGTGCCAGCAGTGAAGGTACAACGGGCTATGGCTACACCTTC CASSEGTTGYGYTF - TRBJ1-2 - 14 TRBV6-1
TGTGCCAGCAGCCAAGTGAGTGGAAACACCATATATTTT CASSQVSGNTIYF once TRBJ1-3 - 13 TRBV3-1/TRBV3-2
TGTGCCAGCTCGGGACAGGGGAGACCAGCCAAAAACATTCAGTACTTC CASSGQGRPAKNIQYF - TRBJ2-4 TRBD1 16 TRBV27
TGTGCCAGCAGCGTAGCTGGTACAGGGGACACCGGGGAGCTGTTTTTT CASSVAGTGDTGELFF - TRBJ2-2 TRBD1 16 TRBV9
TGCGCCAGCAGTGAGCGAGTCAATGAGCAGTTCTTC CASSERVNEQFF - TRBJ2-1 - 12 TRBV10-2
TGTGCCACCAGCACCGGCAGGATCGATCAGCCCCAGCATTTT CATSTGRIDQPQHF - TRBJ1-5 - 14 TRBV15
TGCGCCAGCAGCCAACGACAGCTTAACACTGAAGCTTTCTTT CASSQRQLNTEAFF - TRBJ1-1 - 14 TRBV4-1
TGTGCCAGTAGACTACCAAAACAGGGGCCCAACTATGGCTACACCTTC CASRLPKQGPNYGYTF - TRBJ1-2 TRBD1 16 TRBV19